These T cell receptor beta chains were read from a single sample in a study of cytomegalovirus exposure and HLA in healthy donors. Method: immunoSEQ multiplex PCR; TCRdb's copy keeps in-frame clones and lacks some. The sample lists about 85,000 clones; over 70% were seen once. Source material: PBMCs. The receptor set was obtained from a man over 45 in good health and CMV-seropositive. Each CDR3 is given with its conserved first and last residue. A D gene is named only where the DNA matches it firmly. Not every row has a clone size; where given, it reads once, few, many or a size class.

d_gene	abundance	j_gene	v_gene	CDR3nt	CDR3aa
NA	NA	TRBJ1-5	TRBV30	TGTGCCTGGAGTCCTAGGGGGGGGCAAAATCAGCCCCAGCATTTT	CAWSPRGGQNQPQHF
NA	NA	TRBJ1-4	TRBV6-5	TGTGCCAGCAGTTACGGGGCAGCCCAAAATGAAAAACTGTTTTTT	CASSYGAAQNEKLFF
TRBD1	NA	TRBJ2-3	TRBV6-5	TGTGCCAGCAGTTATGGGACAGGGGGTAGCACAGATACGCAGTATTTT	CASSYGTGGSTDTQYF
TRBD1	NA	TRBJ1-1	TRBV4-1	TGCGCCAGCAGCACCCCAACGACAGGGGGCGCTTTCTTT	CASSTPTTGGAFF
TRBD1	NA	TRBJ1-5	TRBV29-1	TGCAGCATAAGGACAGGGATGGAGCCCCAGCATTTT	CSIRTGMEPQHF
TRBD1	NA	TRBJ1-2	TRBV27	TGTGCCAGCAGTTTATCGAGACAGGGGCTCAATGGCTACACCTTC	CASSLSRQGLNGYTF
TRBD2	NA	TRBJ2-7	TRBV7-2	TGTGCCAGCAGCTTAGACGGGAGGGACGAGCAGTACTTC	CASSLDGRDEQYF
NA	NA	TRBJ2-1	TRBV19	TGTGCCAGTAGTACCCGAGGTGGGAGTGACAACAATGAGCAGTTCTTC	CASSTRGGSDNNEQFF
TRBD2	NA	TRBJ2-1	TRBV7-3	TGTGCCAGCAGCCCAACTAGCGGGAACCTCAATGAGCAGTTCTTC	CASSPTSGNLNEQFF
NA	NA	TRBJ2-1	TRBV4-2	TGTGCCAGCAGCCAAGACTGGGACTTTTACAATGAGCAGTTCTTC	CASSQDWDFYNEQFF
NA	once	TRBJ2-5	TRBV4-1	TGCGCCAGCAGCCAAGTCGGCGCAGGGGTGGAGACCCAGTACTTC	CASSQVGAGVETQYF
NA	NA	TRBJ1-3	TRBV6-5	TGTGCCAGCAGTTACGCGGGGAGCTCTGGAAACACCATATATTTT	CASSYAGSSGNTIYF
NA	NA	TRBJ2-5	TRBV7-2	TGTGCCAGCAGCTTAGTACAGGGCCCAGAGACCCAGTACTTC	CASSLVQGPETQYF
NA	NA	TRBJ1-5	TRBV4-1	TGCGCCAGCAGCCAAATCGTGTATCAGCCCCAGCATTTT	CASSQIVYQPQHF
NA	once	TRBJ1-4	TRBV6-5	TGTGCCAGCAGTTACTCGGCGGGGACGGCAGAAAAACTGTTTTTT	CASSYSAGTAEKLFF
NA	NA	TRBJ2-7	TRBV7-9	TGTGCCAGCAGCAGGGGCGTTTACGAGCAGTACTTC	CASSRGVYEQYF
NA	NA	TRBJ1-2	TRBV19	TGTGCCAGTAGTCTCCGGGTTGCTAACTATGGCTACACCTTC	CASSLRVANYGYTF
TRBD2	NA	TRBJ2-7	TRBV2	TGTGCCAGCAATCAGATGGCGGGAGGGGGCTACGAGCAGTACTTC	CASNQMAGGGYEQYF
TRBD2	NA	TRBJ2-3	TRBV6-6	TGTGCCAGCAGTTACCCCCCTAGCGGAACGCAGTATTTT	CASSYPPSGTQYF
NA	NA	TRBJ2-1	TRBV4-1	TGCGCCAGCAGCCCGAATTCGATAGCTCCAGAGCTATACAATGAGCAGTTCTTC	CASSPNSIAPELYNEQFF
NA	NA	TRBJ2-6	TRBV30	TGTGCCTGGAGTCTTAATGGGGCCAACGTCCTGACTTTC	CAWSLNGANVLTF
NA	few	TRBJ2-7	TRBV10-3	TGTGCCATCAGTGAGTCCGGGGATGGAAGCTACGAGCAGTACTTC	CAISESGDGSYEQYF
NA	NA	TRBJ2-3	TRBV5-1	TGCGCCAGCAGCTTGGGTCGGGATACGCAGTATTTT	CASSLGRDTQYF
NA	NA	TRBJ1-4	TRBV19	TGTGCCAGTAAGCCGGGACACCTACAAGCAACTAATGAAAAACTGTTTTTT	CASKPGHLQATNEKLFF
NA	NA	TRBJ1-2	TRBV29-1	TGCAGCGTTGAAGCAGGGGTCGCGGGTCAAGAGTCGGTCCGATTCTATGGCTACACCTTC	CSVEAGVAGQESVRFYGYTF
NA	few	TRBJ2-7	TRBV7-6	TGTGCCAGCACCCCACGGGCGTCAGGGACCTACGAGCAGTACTTC	CASTPRASGTYEQYF
TRBD1	NA	TRBJ1-5	TRBV6-5	TGTGCCAGCAGAGTAGGGGGCGGAGGAAATCAGCCCCAGCATTTT	CASRVGGGGNQPQHF
NA	few	TRBJ2-7	TRBV5-1	TGCGCCAGCAGACAAACAGGGAGCGGGCAGTACTTC	CASRQTGSGQYF
NA	NA	TRBJ1-1	TRBV5-1	TGCGCCAGCAGCTTGGTGGGGGGAGAGGGCACTGAAGCTTTCTTT	CASSLVGGEGTEAFF